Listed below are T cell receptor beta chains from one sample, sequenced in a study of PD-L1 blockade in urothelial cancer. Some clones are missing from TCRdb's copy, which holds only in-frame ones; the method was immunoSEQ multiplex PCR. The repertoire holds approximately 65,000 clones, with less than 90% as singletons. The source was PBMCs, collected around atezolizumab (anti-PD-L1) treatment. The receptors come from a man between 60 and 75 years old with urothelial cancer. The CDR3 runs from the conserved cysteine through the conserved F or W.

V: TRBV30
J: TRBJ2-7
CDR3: CAWSVGQDYEQYF

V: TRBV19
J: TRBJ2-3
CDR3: CASWGREKRTDTQYF

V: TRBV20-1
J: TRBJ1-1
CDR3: CSTNKNTEAFF

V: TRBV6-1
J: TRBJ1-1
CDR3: CASNTKAFF

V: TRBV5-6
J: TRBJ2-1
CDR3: CASSFRQAHYNEQFF

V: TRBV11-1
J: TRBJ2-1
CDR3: CASSLGQVLEQFF

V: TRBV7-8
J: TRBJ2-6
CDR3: CASSARQGSGANVLTF

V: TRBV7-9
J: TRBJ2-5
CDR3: CASSLGQGLGETQYF

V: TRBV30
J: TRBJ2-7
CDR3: CAWSPGQGSVEQYF

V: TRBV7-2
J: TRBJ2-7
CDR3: CASSRGGGANEQYF

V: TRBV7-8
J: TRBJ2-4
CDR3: CASSLQGLDIQYF

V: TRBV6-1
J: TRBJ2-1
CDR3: CASSALIGLAGGGGNREQFF

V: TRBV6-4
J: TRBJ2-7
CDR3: CASGEYRGLAGHPGCEQYF

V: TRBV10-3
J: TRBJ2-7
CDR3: CAISVGTGGYEQYF

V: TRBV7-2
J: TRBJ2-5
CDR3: CASSLGLAGTQYF

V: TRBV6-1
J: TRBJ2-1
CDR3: CASRTRTYNEQFF

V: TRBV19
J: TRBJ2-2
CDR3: CASSISGGTYTGELFF

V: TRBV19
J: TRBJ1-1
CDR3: CASSIGTGRHTEAFF

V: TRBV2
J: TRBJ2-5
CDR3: CASSGYSGQETQYF

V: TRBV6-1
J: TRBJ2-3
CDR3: CASSGRRLAGAYTDTQYF

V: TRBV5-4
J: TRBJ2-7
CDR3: CASSFMGQGGEQYF

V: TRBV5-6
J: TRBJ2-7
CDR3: CASSLGGQGKEDEQYF

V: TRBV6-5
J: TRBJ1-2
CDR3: CASSYRQSLYGYTF

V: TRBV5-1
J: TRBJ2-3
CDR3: CASSSGDTQYF

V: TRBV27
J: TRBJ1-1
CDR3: CASRLTGTNTEAFF

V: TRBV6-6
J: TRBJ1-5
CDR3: CASSYRVDSNQPQHF

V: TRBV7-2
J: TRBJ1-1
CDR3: CASSLDEGRGTEAFF

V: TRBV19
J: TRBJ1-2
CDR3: CASSTGGQGPGYTF

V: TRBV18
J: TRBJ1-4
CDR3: CASSLSGPNEKLFF

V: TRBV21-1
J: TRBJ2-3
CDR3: CARAVVAGVDTQYF

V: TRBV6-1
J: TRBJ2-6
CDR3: CASSGQGAGGANVLTF

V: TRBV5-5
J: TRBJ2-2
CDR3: CASSSRDFTGELFF

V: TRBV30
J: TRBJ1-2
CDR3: CAWTRDRGGYGYTF

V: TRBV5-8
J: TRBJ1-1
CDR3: CASSNRGTNTEAFF

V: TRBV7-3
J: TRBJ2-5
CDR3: CASSLTARGGRETQYF

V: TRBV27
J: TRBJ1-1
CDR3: CASSLSLWGHTEAFF

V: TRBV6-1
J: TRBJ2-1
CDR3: CASSAGTSDYNEQFF

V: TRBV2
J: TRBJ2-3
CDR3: CASSELRTSGGTGDTQYF

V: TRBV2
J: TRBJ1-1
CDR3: CASVLGGPLTEAFF

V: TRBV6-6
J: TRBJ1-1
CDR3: CASSYSERGLEAFF

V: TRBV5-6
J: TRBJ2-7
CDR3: CASSYRQAYEQYF

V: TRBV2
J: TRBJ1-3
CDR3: CASRADRGLFSGNTIYF

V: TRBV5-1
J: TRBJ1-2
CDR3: CASSLDIRDYGYTF

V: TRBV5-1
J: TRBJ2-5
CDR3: CASSARALAGGSQETQYF

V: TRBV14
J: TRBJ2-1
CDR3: CASSHLSRNGNYEQFF

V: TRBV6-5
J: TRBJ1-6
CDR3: CASSYSGLSYNSPLHF